The next 26 T cell receptor beta chains were all read from a single sample in a study of OX40 agonist ivuxolimab in advanced cancers. TCRdb's table, derived via immunoSEQ multiplex PCR, lists solely in-frame clones and lacks some. The sample contains about 19,000 clones, around nine tenths of which appear only once. This specimen was CD4+ or CD8+ T cells sorted from blood, taken in a trial of the OX40 agonist ivuxolimab. The receptors shown here come from an adult with an advanced solid tumor such as melanoma, head and neck, liver or kidney cancer.

The V call is TRBV7-9, the J call TRBJ2-5; D is possibly TRBD2 (5 bases). In germline, CDR1 is SEHNR, CDR2 FQNEAQ (reference sequence). The CDR3 is made up of 13 amino acids. V was shortened by 10 bases and J by 3 bases, with 15 bases between the two germline ends. CDR3 nucleotides: TGTGCCATGCGGGTGGGCCGCGAAGAGACCCAGTACTTC. It specifies CAMRVGREETQYF. Combining the CDR3 with reference TRBV7-9 and TRBJ2-5 gives the whole variable domain DTGVSQNPRHKITKRGQNVTFRCDPISEHNRLYWYRQTLGQGPEFLTYFQNEAQLEKSRLLSDRFSAERPKGSFSTLEIQRTEQGDSAMYLCAMRVGREETQYFGPGTRLLVL.

The chain links TRBV11-3 to TRBJ2-1; TRBD1 might be the D (5 bases). This CDR3 has 18 residues. Germline loops: CDR1 SGHNT, CDR2 YENEEA. The ends were cut back, 5 bases at V and 0 bases at J, with 20 bases in the middle. CDR3 DNA: TGTGCCAGCAGCCCACAATTTGACAGAATCAGCTCCTACAATGAGCAGTTCTTC. Its protein product is CASSPQFDRISSYNEQFF.

The chain recombines TRBV2 with TRBJ2-3; no clear D. CDR1 and CDR2 (germline): SNHLY, FYNNEI. V lost 1 base and J lost 7, with 9 bases in between. The CDR3 contains 13 residues. CDR3 nucleotides: TGTGCCAGCAGTGAAGGGCCGGGTCATACGCAGTATTTT. Translating it yields CASSEGPGHTQYF.

This chain connects TRBV2 to TRBJ2-3, with 13 bases lining up with TRBD2. V was pared by 6 bases and J by 6 bases, with 9 bases of the junction left unmatched. The CDR3 has 16 residues. Germline loops: CDR1 SNHLY, CDR2 FYNNEI. The DNA for the CDR3 is TGTGCCAGCAGGGGGGGACTAGCGGGGCGTGGGGATACGCAGTATTTT. Protein sequence: CASRGGLAGRGDTQYF.

This sequence joins TRBV19 and TRBJ2-1; D call uncertain. Trimming stripped 5 bases from V and 0 bases from J, with 8 bases between. The CDR3 consists of 14 residues. CDR1 and CDR2 (germline): LNHDA, SQIVND (reference sequence). CDR3 protein: CASSPTSSYNEQFF. The CDR3 region has the DNA TGTGCCAGTAGTCCCACGAGCTCCTACAATGAGCAGTTCTTC.

This sequence joins TRBV7-6 and TRBJ2-7; 12 bases match TRBD2. Germline CDR1 reads SGHVS; CDR2 reads FNYEAQ. CDR3 length: 16 amino acids. Germline trimming cut 5 bases from V and 3 bases from J; bases unmatched to any gene: 8. The CDR3 protein is CASSLGLAGGSYEQYF. CDR3 DNA sequence: TGTGCCAGCAGCCTGGGGCTAGCGGGAGGGAGCTACGAGCAGTACTTC.

The CDR3 bases are TGTGCCAGCAGTTCTCCGGGCCAAGGTCAGCCCCAGCATTTT. Its protein is CASSSPGQGQPQHF. The V and J genes are TRBV28 and TRBJ1-5; D ambiguous. V was shortened by 4 bases and J by 6 bases, with 13 bases between the two germline ends. The CDR3 runs 14 residues. In germline, CDR1 is MDHEN, CDR2 SYDVKM.

The chain has TRBV9 and TRBJ1-4; TRBD1 aligns across 11 bases. Germline trimming cut 0 bases from V and 4 bases from J; bases unmatched to any gene: 2. Germline-derived CDR1 and CDR2 are SGDLS and YYNGEE. CDR3 size: 16 residues. The CDR3 nucleotides are TGTGCCAGCAGCGTAGGTGGGACAGGGGGTAATGAAAAACTGTTTTTT. Amino acid sequence: CASSVGGTGGNEKLFF.

This chain connects TRBV29-1 to TRBJ2-7; 8 bases line up with TRBD2. Germline trimming cut 3 bases from V and 2 bases from J; bases unmatched to any gene: 3. Germline loops: CDR1 SQVTM, CDR2 ANQGSEA. The CDR3 covers 13 residues. CDR3: CSVDLSGTYEQYF. CDR3 coding DNA: TGCAGCGTTGATCTTAGCGGGACCTACGAGCAGTACTTC.

On this clone: A much larger clone lies one base from this, so it may be a read error. The chain employs TRBV29-1 and TRBJ1-1, with D unclear. The CDR3 is 11 residues long. The germline gives CDR1 SQVTM, CDR2 ANQGSEA. The CDR3 DNA reads as TGCAGCGCCCTCCAAGGGCCTGAAACTTTCTTT. Protein: CSALQGPETFF.

The genes are TRBV28 and TRBJ2-5; TRBD1 or TRBD2 may be the D gene (5 bases each). Germline assignment: CDR1 MDHEN and CDR2 SYDVKM. Trimming left V 6 bases short and J 5 bases short, with 13 bases between. This CDR3 has 13 amino acids. DNA of the CDR3: TGTGCCAGCAGGGATCGGGACCTGGAGACCCAGTACTTC. It translates to CASRDRDLETQYF. Full variable domain (remainder filled in from reference TRBV28 and TRBJ2-5): DVKVTQSSRYLVKRTGEKVFLECVQDMDHENMFWYRQDPGLGLRLIYFSYDVKMKEKGDIPEGYSVSREKKERFSLILESASTNQTSMYLCASRDRDLETQYFGPGTRLLVL.

V and J are TRBV28 and TRBJ2-7, with 8 bases aligning to TRBD2. This CDR3 contains 13 residues. Germline V gene sequence: CDR1 MDHEN, CDR2 SYDVKM. J gave up 5 bases and V 9 bases, and 9 bases lay outside the gene matches. CDR3 sequence (DNA): TGTGCCAGTGAGCCAGCGGGAGACCACGAGCAGTACTTC. Translation gives CASEPAGDHEQYF.

The count of this clone is one. This chain uses TRBV7-3 with TRBJ2-1; 14 bases are a match to TRBD2. With V trimmed by 5 bases and J by 10 bases, 7 bases remained unmatched. CDR3 length: 15 amino acids. CDR1 and CDR2 (germline): SGHTA, FQGTGA. The CDR3 loop is CASSPGLAGAVEQFF. The CDR3 nucleotides are TGTGCCAGCAGCCCGGGACTAGCGGGAGCGGTAGAGCAGTTCTTC.

CDR3 amino acids: CASSPSFYEQYF. The CDR3 DNA sequence: TGTGCCAGCAGCCCCTCCTTCTACGAGCAGTACTTC. V usage is TRBV11-2 and J usage is TRBJ2-7; the D is unclear. Germline CDR1 is SGHAT and CDR2 is FQNNGV. CDR3 length: 12 amino acids. The V end was cut by 5 bases, the J end by 3 bases, with 8 bases between.

The chain carries TRBV6-1 and TRBJ1-2; D may be TRBD1 (5 bases). Trimming took 1 base from V and 4 from J, leaving 10 bases between them. The germline V gene encodes CDR1 MNHNS and CDR2 SASEGT. The CDR3 is made up of 14 amino acids. The CDR3 DNA reads as TGTGCCAGCAGTGAAGGGGGCGACAGCTATGGCTACACCTTC. This codes for CASSEGGDSYGYTF.

The rearrangement joins TRBV28 to TRBJ2-1; TRBD2 is a possible D gene (5 bases). V was trimmed by 2 bases and J by 4 bases, leaving 12 bases between them. This CDR3 region has 15 residues. Germline CDR1 and CDR2: MDHEN and SYDVKM. The CDR3 DNA is TGTGCCAGCAGTTTACCGGGGAGAACTTACAATGAGCAGTTCTTC. Translation gives CASSLPGRTYNEQFF. The complete variable domain, with remaining parts taken from reference TRBV28 and TRBJ2-1, reads DVKVTQSSRYLVKRTGEKVFLECVQDMDHENMFWYRQDPGLGLRLIYFSYDVKMKEKGDIPEGYSVSREKKERFSLILESASTNQTSMYLCASSLPGRTYNEQFFGPGTRLTVL.

The chain joins TRBV13 to TRBJ2-5; 7 nucleotides match TRBD1. The last part of the DNA fits TRBJ2-7 better; the J call may be wrong. Germline assignment: CDR1 PRHDT and CDR2 FYEKMQ (reference sequence). This CDR3 is built from 14 residues. This CDR3 reads CASSLGDSAYEQYF. CDR3 coding DNA: TGTGCCAGCAGCTTGGGGGACAGTGCCTACGAGCAGTACTTC.

This sequence joins TRBV7-9 and TRBJ2-4, with 7 nucleotides matching TRBD1. The J call is in doubt because the DNA end fits TRBJ2-5 better. Looked up from germline, CDR1 is SEHNR and CDR2 is FQNEAQ (reference sequence). This CDR3 spans 14 amino acids. In DNA form, the CDR3 reads TGTGCCAGCAGCCCGGACAGGTGGTTAGAGACCCAGTACTTC. Protein product: CASSPDRWLETQYF.

This clone has a handful of counts. This sequence joins TRBV4-1 and TRBJ1-4; D remains ambiguous. The V end lost 2 bases, the J end lost 9 bases, and 4 bases lay between the germline ends. Germline V gene data show CDR1 as MGHRA and CDR2 as YSYEKL. The CDR3 contains 11 residues. The CDR3 DNA reads TGCGCCAGCAGCCAACAGAAAAAACTGTTTTTT. The encoded protein is CASSQQKKLFF.

This chain joins TRBV6-5 and TRBJ1-3; D gene ambiguous. CDR1 is MNHEY, CDR2 SVGAGI, per germline. V was pared by 7 bases and J by 0 bases, with 7 bases between. The CDR3 is made up of 13 amino acids. CDR3 sequence reads: CASTSSSGNTIYF. The CDR3 region has the DNA TGTGCCAGCACCTCATCCTCTGGAAACACCATATATTTT.

This rearrangement joins TRBV4-3 to TRBJ2-1; D is unclear. V gave up 3 bases and J gave up 4 bases, with 10 bases separating them. The CDR3 is 14 amino acids. Germline V lookup: CDR1 LGHNA, CDR2 YSLEER. CDR3 region: CASSQERWYNEQFF. The CDR3 DNA follows: TGCGCCAGCAGCCAGGAAAGATGGTACAATGAGCAGTTCTTC.

The chain has TRBV10-2 and TRBJ2-7; D is unresolved. The CDR3 runs 13 residues. From germline, CDR1 is WSHSY and CDR2 SAAADI. V lost 3 bases to trimming and J lost 4 bases, with 10 bases between them. In DNA, the CDR3 is TGCGCCAGCAGTGACTCCACTTTTTACGAGCAGTACTTC. This translates into CASSDSTFYEQYF.

V usage is TRBV7-3 and J usage is TRBJ2-2; D remains ambiguous. This CDR3 has 12 residues. Between the trimmed V and J ends, which lost 1 base and 7 bases, there was a span of 4 bases. Germline CDR1 is SGHTA and CDR2 is FQGTGA. The CDR3 DNA reads TGTGCCAGCAGCTTAATCAGCGGGGAGCTGTTTTTT. Residues: CASSLISGELFF.

The chain links TRBV28 to TRBJ1-6; the D is unclear. CDR3 length: 12 amino acids. Germline-derived CDR1 and CDR2 are MDHEN and SYDVKM. Trimming removed 8 bases at V and 0 bases at J, with 2 bases between. CDR3 protein: CASRSYNSPLHF. CDR3 sequence (DNA): TGTGCCAGCCGCTCCTATAATTCACCCCTCCACTTT. Looking up the rest from reference TRBV28 and TRBJ1-6 gives the full variable domain: DVKVTQSSRYLVKRTGEKVFLECVQDMDHENMFWYRQDPGLGLRLIYFSYDVKMKEKGDIPEGYSVSREKKERFSLILESASTNQTSMYLCASRSYNSPLHFGNGTRLTVT.

This chain uses TRBV27 with TRBJ2-1; TRBD1 might be the D (6 bases). Germline-derived CDR1 and CDR2 are MNHEY and SMNVEV (reference sequence). The V end was cut by 5 bases, the J end by 9 bases, with 17 bases between. This CDR3 contains 14 residues. The DNA of the CDR3 is TGTGCCAGCAGTAACCAGAAAACAGGGTTTGAGCAGTTCTTC. It encodes CASSNQKTGFEQFF.

V gene TRBV7-2 combines with J gene TRBJ2-7; maybe TRBD1 (6 bases). V was cut by 5 bases and J by 5 bases, with 22 bases left in between. CDR3 length: 16 residues. Germline values: CDR1 SGHTA, CDR2 FQGNSA. The CDR3 DNA follows: TGTGCCAGCAGCCGCATCCGGGACACGGACTTGAACGAGCAGTACTTC. Its translation: CASSRIRDTDLNEQYF.